Listed below are T cell receptor beta chains from one sample, sequenced in a study of T cells in Graves' hyperthyroidism and ophthalmopathy. One entry per CDR3 protein, called by TCRdb with MiXCR from the multiplex PCR reads. The data show approximately 600,000 distinct CDR3 sequences, more than 20% seen once. The sequencing sample was made of blood. These receptors were taken from a man younger than 45 with Graves' ophthalmopathy. CDR3s include the opening cysteine and the closing phenylalanine or tryptophan. The order of the fields is V gene, D gene, CDR3 length, clone size, J gene, CDR3 DNA, CDR3 protein. A D gene is named only where the DNA matches it firmly. Only some rows state a clone size, as once, few, many or a class for expanded clones.

V gene: TRBV7-9; D gene: -; CDR3 length: 15; clone size: few; J gene: TRBJ1-1; CDR3 DNA: TGTGCCAGCAGCTACAACCCGACAGAGAACACTGAAGCTTTCTTT; CDR3 protein: CASSYNPTENTEAFF
V gene: TRBV2; D gene: TRBD2; CDR3 length: 15; clone size: many; J gene: TRBJ2-7; CDR3 DNA: TGTGCCAGCAGGGAGGGACTAGCCGTCTCCTACGAGCAGTACTTC; CDR3 protein: CASREGLAVSYEQYF
V gene: TRBV6-1; D gene: -; CDR3 length: 16; clone size: -; J gene: TRBJ1-2; CDR3 DNA: TGTGCCAGCAGTGACCGGCAAGGGCAGGGTAACTATGGCTACACCTTC; CDR3 protein: CASSDRQGQGNYGYTF
V gene: TRBV5-8; D gene: TRBD1; CDR3 length: 14; clone size: -; J gene: TRBJ1-6; CDR3 DNA: TGTGCCAGCAGCTCAAACAGGGGGCTATCACCCCTCCACTTT; CDR3 protein: CASSSNRGLSPLHF
V gene: TRBV6-1; D gene: -; CDR3 length: 14; clone size: few; J gene: TRBJ1-2; CDR3 DNA: TGTGCCAGCAGTAGGGACTGGGGCCGCTATGGCTACACCTTC; CDR3 protein: CASSRDWGRYGYTF
V gene: TRBV5-5; D gene: -; CDR3 length: 16; clone size: -; J gene: TRBJ2-6; CDR3 DNA: TGTGCCAGCAGCTTGAGAATCGGGTCTGGGGCCAACGTCCTGACTTTC; CDR3 protein: CASSLRIGSGANVLTF
V gene: TRBV30; D gene: TRBD1; CDR3 length: 17; clone size: -; J gene: TRBJ1-2; CDR3 DNA: TGTGCCTGGGGTGTACTAAACAGGGGCTGGGAGGGCTATGGCTACACCTTC; CDR3 protein: CAWGVLNRGWEGYGYTF
V gene: TRBV28; D gene: -; CDR3 length: 19; clone size: many; J gene: TRBJ1-6; CDR3 DNA: TGTGCCAGCAGTTTTGCTGGGCCCCCCTGGCCCCTTTATAATTCACCCCTCCACTTT; CDR3 protein: CASSFAGPPWPLYNSPLHF
V gene: TRBV11-2; D gene: -; CDR3 length: 15; clone size: -; J gene: TRBJ2-2; CDR3 DNA: TGTGCCAGTAAACTCGGGCCTCTCTCGCCCGGGGAGCTGTTTTTT; CDR3 protein: CASKLGPLSPGELFF
V gene: TRBV13; D gene: TRBD1; CDR3 length: 15; clone size: many; J gene: TRBJ1-1; CDR3 DNA: TGTGCCAGCAGCTCCGGGACAGTCATGAACACTGAAGCTTTCTTT; CDR3 protein: CASSSGTVMNTEAFF
V gene: TRBV7-3; D gene: -; CDR3 length: 15; clone size: few; J gene: TRBJ2-7; CDR3 DNA: TGTGCCAGCAGCTTAGGGGGGACGCCTCCCTGGGAGCAGTACTTC; CDR3 protein: CASSLGGTPPWEQYF
V gene: TRBV27; D gene: TRBD1; CDR3 length: 14; clone size: few; J gene: TRBJ2-2; CDR3 DNA: TGTGCCAGCAAAATGACAGGGATCACCGGGGAGCTGTTTTTT; CDR3 protein: CASKMTGITGELFF
V gene: TRBV10-1; D gene: -; CDR3 length: 13; clone size: many; J gene: TRBJ2-7; CDR3 DNA: TGCGCCAGCAGTGAGTCCGGGACACCTGGGCAGTACTTC; CDR3 protein: CASSESGTPGQYF
V gene: TRBV27; D gene: -; CDR3 length: 15; clone size: -; J gene: TRBJ2-5; CDR3 DNA: TGTGCCAGCAGTTCCCCACTAGACTACAAAGAGACCCAGTACTTC; CDR3 protein: CASSSPLDYKETQYF
V gene: TRBV12-3/TRBV12-4; D gene: -; CDR3 length: 14; clone size: many; J gene: TRBJ1-1; CDR3 DNA: TGTGCCAGCAGTTTACGTAACATGAACACTGAAGCTTTCTTT; CDR3 protein: CASSLRNMNTEAFF
V gene: TRBV2; D gene: -; CDR3 length: 15; clone size: -; J gene: TRBJ1-5; CDR3 DNA: TGTGCCAGCACCCTAGGGGGGCGGGCGAATCAGCCCCAGCATTTT; CDR3 protein: CASTLGGRANQPQHF
V gene: TRBV29-1; D gene: -; CDR3 length: 11; clone size: -; J gene: TRBJ2-4; CDR3 DNA: TGCAGCGCCTTGAGCCAGGACATTCAGTACTTC; CDR3 protein: CSALSQDIQYF
V gene: TRBV11-2; D gene: TRBD1; CDR3 length: 13; clone size: many; J gene: TRBJ1-1; CDR3 DNA: TGTGCCAGCAGCCCTACTCAGGGGGCTGAAGCTTTCTTT; CDR3 protein: CASSPTQGAEAFF
V gene: TRBV28; D gene: -; CDR3 length: 13; clone size: -; J gene: TRBJ1-5; CDR3 DNA: TGTGCCAGCCTGACAGATAGGGGTCAGCCCCAGCATTTT; CDR3 protein: CASLTDRGQPQHF
V gene: TRBV5-1; D gene: -; CDR3 length: 14; clone size: few; J gene: TRBJ1-1; CDR3 DNA: TGCGCCAGCAGCAAAGTAGCAGCGAACACTGAAGCTTTCTTT; CDR3 protein: CASSKVAANTEAFF
V gene: TRBV5-1; D gene: TRBD1; CDR3 length: 15; clone size: many; J gene: TRBJ1-1; CDR3 DNA: TGCGCCAGCAGCAGATTAGACAGGGGGACCACTGAAGCTTTCTTT; CDR3 protein: CASSRLDRGTTEAFF
V gene: TRBV6-4; D gene: -; CDR3 length: 14; clone size: -; J gene: TRBJ2-7; CDR3 DNA: TGTGCCAGCAGTGACGCCGGGCGTACCTACGAGCAGTACTTC; CDR3 protein: CASSDAGRTYEQYF
V gene: TRBV6-1; D gene: -; CDR3 length: 15; clone size: few; J gene: TRBJ2-6; CDR3 DNA: TGTGCCAGTCGACCCAGTCTCTCTGGGGCCAACGTCCTGACTTTC; CDR3 protein: CASRPSLSGANVLTF
V gene: TRBV28; D gene: -; CDR3 length: 14; clone size: many; J gene: TRBJ2-7; CDR3 DNA: TGTGCCAGCAGTTCCCGAACTAGTTCCTACGAGCAGTACTTC; CDR3 protein: CASSSRTSSYEQYF
V gene: TRBV10-2; D gene: -; CDR3 length: 13; clone size: few; J gene: TRBJ1-6; CDR3 DNA: TGCGCCAGCAGTGAGAAGGATGGAGCACCCCTCCACTTT; CDR3 protein: CASSEKDGAPLHF
V gene: TRBV5-8; D gene: TRBD1; CDR3 length: 13; clone size: -; J gene: TRBJ2-7; CDR3 DNA: TGTGCCAGCAGCGTGGACAGGTGGGGCGAGCAGTACTTC; CDR3 protein: CASSVDRWGEQYF
V gene: TRBV10-3; D gene: -; CDR3 length: 16; clone size: few; J gene: TRBJ2-1; CDR3 DNA: TGTGCCATCAGTGAGACAGCGCCGAGCTCCTACAATGAGCAGTTCTTC; CDR3 protein: CAISETAPSSYNEQFF
V gene: TRBV12-3/TRBV12-4; D gene: -; CDR3 length: 13; clone size: -; J gene: TRBJ1-6; CDR3 DNA: TGTGCCAGCAGAGGAACTTCTAATTCACCCCTCCACTTT; CDR3 protein: CASRGTSNSPLHF
V gene: TRBV12-3/TRBV12-4; D gene: TRBD2; CDR3 length: 14; clone size: few; J gene: TRBJ2-5; CDR3 DNA: TGTGCCAGCACCCTTAGCGGGAGAACGGAGACCCAGTACTTC; CDR3 protein: CASTLSGRTETQYF
V gene: TRBV5-1; D gene: TRBD2; CDR3 length: 14; clone size: -; J gene: TRBJ2-7; CDR3 DNA: TGCGCCAGCGGGCTAGCGGGAGGAGGGTACGAGCAGTACTTC; CDR3 protein: CASGLAGGGYEQYF
V gene: TRBV30; D gene: TRBD1; CDR3 length: 13; clone size: -; J gene: TRBJ2-3; CDR3 DNA: TGTGCCTGGAGATCCACAGGGGGAGGTACGCAGTATTTT; CDR3 protein: CAWRSTGGGTQYF
V gene: TRBV10-2; D gene: -; CDR3 length: 14; clone size: -; J gene: TRBJ2-1; CDR3 DNA: TGCGCCAGCAAACAGGCGAGCTCCTACAATGAGCAGTTCTTC; CDR3 protein: CASKQASSYNEQFF
V gene: TRBV7-9; D gene: TRBD1; CDR3 length: 17; clone size: few; J gene: TRBJ2-7; CDR3 DNA: TGTGCCAGCAGCTTGGGTTACCGGGACAGCGTCTCCTACGAGCAGTACTTC; CDR3 protein: CASSLGYRDSVSYEQYF
V gene: TRBV5-1; D gene: TRBD1; CDR3 length: 14; clone size: many; J gene: TRBJ1-6; CDR3 DNA: TGCGCCAGCAGTTTGGACAGGGGAAATTCACCCCTCCACTTT; CDR3 protein: CASSLDRGNSPLHF
V gene: TRBV28; D gene: -; CDR3 length: 16; clone size: -; J gene: TRBJ2-2; CDR3 DNA: TGTGCCAGCAGCACCCCCGTGGGACTGAGTGCCGGGGAGCTGTTTTTT; CDR3 protein: CASSTPVGLSAGELFF
V gene: TRBV9; D gene: -; CDR3 length: 14; clone size: -; J gene: TRBJ2-5; CDR3 DNA: TGTGCCAGCAGCGTAGTCGATACTCAAGAGACCCAGTACTTC; CDR3 protein: CASSVVDTQETQYF
V gene: TRBV20-1; D gene: -; CDR3 length: 16; clone size: few; J gene: TRBJ1-4; CDR3 DNA: TGCAGTGCTAGGGGCCTCCGAGACTTGAGCGAGGAAAAACTGTTTTTT; CDR3 protein: CSARGLRDLSEEKLFF